The rows below give T cell receptor beta chains drawn from one sample of a study of cytomegalovirus exposure and HLA in healthy donors. The data were produced by immunoSEQ multiplex PCR, yet TCRdb's version contains in-frame clones alone and is incomplete. Of about 170,000 clones listed, roughly 79% are singletons. The sequenced material came from PBMCs. All receptors come from a woman aged 25 to 39 in good health and CMV-seropositive. Both conserved end residues are part of each CDR3. The order of the fields is V gene, J gene, clone size, D gene, CDR3 DNA, CDR3 protein. The D gene is left open where the match is weak. Clone size is not always given. Where it is, it says once, few, many or a class for expanded clones.

v_call: TRBV6-5; j_call: TRBJ1-1; clone_size: .; d_call: .; cdr3_nt: TGTGCCAGCAGTTACAGCGAATCGAACACTGAAGCTTTCTTT; cdr3_aa: CASSYSESNTEAFF
v_call: TRBV19; j_call: TRBJ2-4; clone_size: .; d_call: TRBD1; cdr3_nt: TGTGCCAGTAGTATTATTCGGAATCCAGGGGGAAACATTCAGTACTTC; cdr3_aa: CASSIIRNPGGNIQYF
v_call: TRBV5-1; j_call: TRBJ1-3; clone_size: few; d_call: TRBD1; cdr3_nt: TGCGCCAGCAGCCCGAGGACAGGGGGGAACACCATATATTTT; cdr3_aa: CASSPRTGGNTIYF
v_call: TRBV2; j_call: TRBJ1-6; clone_size: once; d_call: TRBD1; cdr3_nt: TGTGCCAGCAGTTATGGACAGGGTAGTTCACCCCTCCACTTT; cdr3_aa: CASSYGQGSSPLHF
v_call: TRBV5-8; j_call: TRBJ1-5; clone_size: .; d_call: .; cdr3_nt: TGTGCCAGCAGCACAGCCCCTACGCCCCAGCATTTT; cdr3_aa: CASSTAPTPQHF
v_call: TRBV7-9; j_call: TRBJ2-5; clone_size: .; d_call: .; cdr3_nt: TGTGCCAGCAGCCCTGGGACTGGCGGCCGGACCCAGTACTTC; cdr3_aa: CASSPGTGGRTQYF
v_call: TRBV6-1; j_call: TRBJ2-7; clone_size: .; d_call: .; cdr3_nt: TGTGCCAGCAGAAGGACAGACAAAAACTACGAGCAGTACTTC; cdr3_aa: CASRRTDKNYEQYF
v_call: TRBV18; j_call: TRBJ1-4; clone_size: .; d_call: .; cdr3_nt: TGTGCCAGCTCACCATACGGAGCTAATGAAAAACTGTTTTTT; cdr3_aa: CASSPYGANEKLFF
v_call: TRBV5-6; j_call: TRBJ1-2; clone_size: .; d_call: .; cdr3_nt: TGTGCCAGCAGCTGGGGAGTAACAGAGGATGGCTACACCTTC; cdr3_aa: CASSWGVTEDGYTF
v_call: TRBV6-5; j_call: TRBJ2-7; clone_size: .; d_call: .; cdr3_nt: TGTGCCAGCAGTTACGGGGCCTTGGCTAACGAGCAGTACTTC; cdr3_aa: CASSYGALANEQYF
v_call: TRBV5-1; j_call: TRBJ1-3; clone_size: .; d_call: TRBD1; cdr3_nt: TGCGCCAGCAGCTTGGGGACAGGGGATGGAAACACCATATATTTT; cdr3_aa: CASSLGTGDGNTIYF
v_call: TRBV6-6; j_call: TRBJ1-5; clone_size: .; d_call: TRBD1; cdr3_nt: TGTGCCAGCAGTTTAAACCAGGGGGCCGATCAGCCCCAGCATTTT; cdr3_aa: CASSLNQGADQPQHF
v_call: TRBV30; j_call: TRBJ1-1; clone_size: once; d_call: .; cdr3_nt: TGTGCCTGGAGTTTTGGGGGCGCGAACACTGAAGCTTTCTTT; cdr3_aa: CAWSFGGANTEAFF
v_call: TRBV2; j_call: TRBJ2-7; clone_size: .; d_call: .; cdr3_nt: TGTGCCAGCAGTCCTCAGGGATTCTACGAGCAGTACTTC; cdr3_aa: CASSPQGFYEQYF
v_call: TRBV4-3; j_call: TRBJ1-2; clone_size: .; d_call: .; cdr3_nt: TGCGCCAGCAGCCAAGACAGGCTCTATGGCTACACCTTC; cdr3_aa: CASSQDRLYGYTF
v_call: TRBV12-5; j_call: TRBJ2-5; clone_size: .; d_call: .; cdr3_nt: TGTGCTAGTGGTTTCTCGGAGACCCAGTACTTC; cdr3_aa: CASGFSETQYF
v_call: TRBV14; j_call: TRBJ1-2; clone_size: .; d_call: TRBD1; cdr3_nt: TGTGCCAGCAGCCAAGAGGACAGGGGGCTCGGAGGCTACACCTTC; cdr3_aa: CASSQEDRGLGGYTF
v_call: TRBV5-1; j_call: TRBJ1-1; clone_size: .; d_call: TRBD1; cdr3_nt: TGCGCCAGCAGCGTTTCCGGGACAGTCGAGCGAGCTTTCTTT; cdr3_aa: CASSVSGTVERAFF
v_call: TRBV5-4; j_call: TRBJ1-1; clone_size: .; d_call: .; cdr3_nt: TGTGCCAGCAACCCTCCAGGGAACACTGAAGCTTTCTTT; cdr3_aa: CASNPPGNTEAFF
v_call: TRBV25-1; j_call: TRBJ1-2; clone_size: once; d_call: TRBD1; cdr3_nt: TGTGCCAGCAGCGTATCCCAGGGGGCGCGGTATGGCTACACCTTC; cdr3_aa: CASSVSQGARYGYTF
v_call: TRBV11-2; j_call: TRBJ2-5; clone_size: .; d_call: TRBD2; cdr3_nt: TGTGCCAGCAGCTCCGGGAGGGGGGCGGAGGAGACCCAGTACTTC; cdr3_aa: CASSSGRGAEETQYF
v_call: TRBV6-5; j_call: TRBJ1-1; clone_size: .; d_call: TRBD1; cdr3_nt: TGTGCCAGCAGTGCCGACAGGGAAGACACTGAAGCTTTCTTT; cdr3_aa: CASSADREDTEAFF
v_call: TRBV18; j_call: TRBJ2-5; clone_size: .; d_call: .; cdr3_nt: TGTGCCAGCTCACCACTGCCTCCCTCAACACAGGCAACCTTTCAAGAGACCCAGTACTTC; cdr3_aa: CASSPLPPSTQATFQETQYF
v_call: TRBV7-2; j_call: TRBJ2-1; clone_size: .; d_call: .; cdr3_nt: TGTGCCAGCACCACATCCCTGTACAATGAGCAGTTCTTC; cdr3_aa: CASTTSLYNEQFF
v_call: TRBV6-5; j_call: TRBJ2-1; clone_size: .; d_call: TRBD2; cdr3_nt: TGTGCCAGCAGAGGTCTAGCGGGAGGTCTGCAGTTCTTC; cdr3_aa: CASRGLAGGLQFF
v_call: TRBV4-1; j_call: TRBJ1-5; clone_size: .; d_call: .; cdr3_nt: TGCGCCAGCAGCCAAGGGACACGCTTCAATCAGCCCCAGCATTTT; cdr3_aa: CASSQGTRFNQPQHF
v_call: TRBV6-6; j_call: TRBJ2-5; clone_size: .; d_call: .; cdr3_nt: TGTGCCAGCAGTTACCCACTCCAAGAGACCCAGTACTTC; cdr3_aa: CASSYPLQETQYF
v_call: TRBV27; j_call: TRBJ2-7; clone_size: .; d_call: TRBD2; cdr3_nt: TGTGCCAGCAGTTTATCGAACGGACTAGCAACCTACGAGCAGTACTTC; cdr3_aa: CASSLSNGLATYEQYF
v_call: TRBV5-6; j_call: TRBJ1-2; clone_size: few; d_call: TRBD1; cdr3_nt: TGTGCCAGCAGCTTGTCAGGGGGCGGTGGCTACACCTTC; cdr3_aa: CASSLSGGGGYTF
v_call: TRBV6-6; j_call: TRBJ1-6; clone_size: once; d_call: .; cdr3_nt: TGTGCCAGCAGTTACCGGGGAAGGTCGGGTTCACCCCTCCACTTT; cdr3_aa: CASSYRGRSGSPLHF
v_call: TRBV9; j_call: TRBJ1-6; clone_size: .; d_call: TRBD1; cdr3_nt: TGTGCCAGCAGCGTCGGGACAGCCAGCTCCTATAATTCACCCCTCCACTTT; cdr3_aa: CASSVGTASSYNSPLHF
v_call: TRBV30; j_call: TRBJ2-3; clone_size: .; d_call: .; cdr3_nt: TGTGCCTGGACCCGGGACAGGGTCTTTGGCGGGGGGGCAACAGATACGCAGTATTTT; cdr3_aa: CAWTRDRVFGGGATDTQYF
v_call: TRBV2; j_call: TRBJ1-2; clone_size: .; d_call: .; cdr3_nt: TGTGCCAGCAGCGGCCGGCAGGGGACCTATGGCTACACCTTC; cdr3_aa: CASSGRQGTYGYTF
v_call: TRBV7-9; j_call: TRBJ2-5; clone_size: .; d_call: .; cdr3_nt: TGTGCCAGCAGCCGGGAAGAGACCCAGTACTTC; cdr3_aa: CASSREETQYF
v_call: TRBV7-2; j_call: TRBJ2-7; clone_size: .; d_call: .; cdr3_nt: TGTGCCAGCAGCTACGGAGGAGAGCAGTACTTC; cdr3_aa: CASSYGGEQYF
v_call: TRBV5-6; j_call: TRBJ1-1; clone_size: many; d_call: .; cdr3_nt: TGTGCCAGCAGCTTGACAGACACTGAAGCTTTCTTT; cdr3_aa: CASSLTDTEAFF
v_call: TRBV6-5; j_call: TRBJ1-2; clone_size: few; d_call: TRBD1; cdr3_nt: TGTGCCAGCAGCCCCGAAACAGGGGGCGGCTATGGCTACACCTTC; cdr3_aa: CASSPETGGGYGYTF
v_call: TRBV11-2; j_call: TRBJ2-1; clone_size: few; d_call: .; cdr3_nt: TGTGCCAGCAGCCCTACTAGAAACAATGAGCAGTTCTTC; cdr3_aa: CASSPTRNNEQFF
v_call: TRBV5-5; j_call: TRBJ1-3; clone_size: .; d_call: .; cdr3_nt: TGTGCCAGCAGCTTGCGAGAGGTTGGAAACACCATATATTTT; cdr3_aa: CASSLREVGNTIYF
v_call: TRBV6-6; j_call: TRBJ1-1; clone_size: .; d_call: TRBD1; cdr3_nt: TGTGCCAGCAGAGGACAGGGGGCGGGGGTGAACACTGAAGCTTTCTTT; cdr3_aa: CASRGQGAGVNTEAFF
v_call: TRBV30; j_call: TRBJ1-5; clone_size: .; d_call: .; cdr3_nt: TGTGCCTGGAGTGTACGCTCAGTTGTTAAGCCCCAGCATTTT; cdr3_aa: CAWSVRSVVKPQHF
v_call: TRBV6-1; j_call: TRBJ1-6; clone_size: few; d_call: TRBD1; cdr3_nt: TGTGCCAGCAGGGAACTCGCCGGGACAGATAATTCACCCCTCCACTTT; cdr3_aa: CASRELAGTDNSPLHF
v_call: TRBV11-2; j_call: TRBJ2-3; clone_size: once; d_call: .; cdr3_nt: TGTGCCAGCAGCAGAATGGGACTCTCAGATACGCAGTATTTT; cdr3_aa: CASSRMGLSDTQYF
v_call: TRBV19; j_call: TRBJ2-7; clone_size: few; d_call: .; cdr3_nt: TGTGCCAGTAGTATTGGCGGGGACGGGCAGTACTTC; cdr3_aa: CASSIGGDGQYF
v_call: TRBV29-1; j_call: TRBJ2-5; clone_size: once; d_call: .; cdr3_nt: TGCAGCGTTGTAGGGCACGCTCTAGCTCGAGAGACCCAGTACTTC; cdr3_aa: CSVVGHALARETQYF
v_call: TRBV2; j_call: TRBJ2-1; clone_size: .; d_call: TRBD2; cdr3_nt: TGTGCCAGCAGTGAGGCGGGGGGGCCCTACAATGAGCAGTTCTTC; cdr3_aa: CASSEAGGPYNEQFF
v_call: TRBV5-5; j_call: TRBJ2-7; clone_size: .; d_call: TRBD2; cdr3_nt: TGTGCCAGCAGCTCAGCGGGTACTAGCGGCGAGCAGTACTTC; cdr3_aa: CASSSAGTSGEQYF
v_call: TRBV27; j_call: TRBJ2-7; clone_size: once; d_call: TRBD2; cdr3_nt: TGTGCCAGCAGTTTAACCGAGCGGGGGGCCACCTACGAGCAGTACTTC; cdr3_aa: CASSLTERGATYEQYF